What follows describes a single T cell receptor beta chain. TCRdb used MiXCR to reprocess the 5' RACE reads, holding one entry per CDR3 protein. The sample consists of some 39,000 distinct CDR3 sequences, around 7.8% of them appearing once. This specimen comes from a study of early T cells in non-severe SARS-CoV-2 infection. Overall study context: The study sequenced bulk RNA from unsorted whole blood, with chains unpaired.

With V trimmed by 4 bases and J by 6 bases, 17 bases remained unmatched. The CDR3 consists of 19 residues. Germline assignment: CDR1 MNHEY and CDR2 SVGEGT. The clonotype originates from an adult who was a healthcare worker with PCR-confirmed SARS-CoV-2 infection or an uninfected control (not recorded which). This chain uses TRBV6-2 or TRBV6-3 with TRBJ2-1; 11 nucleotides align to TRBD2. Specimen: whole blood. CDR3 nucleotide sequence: TGTGCCAGCAGTTCCCCCCACGCTAGCGGGGGGACTCGGGGCAATGAGCAGTTCTTC. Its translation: CASSSPHASGGTRGNEQFF.